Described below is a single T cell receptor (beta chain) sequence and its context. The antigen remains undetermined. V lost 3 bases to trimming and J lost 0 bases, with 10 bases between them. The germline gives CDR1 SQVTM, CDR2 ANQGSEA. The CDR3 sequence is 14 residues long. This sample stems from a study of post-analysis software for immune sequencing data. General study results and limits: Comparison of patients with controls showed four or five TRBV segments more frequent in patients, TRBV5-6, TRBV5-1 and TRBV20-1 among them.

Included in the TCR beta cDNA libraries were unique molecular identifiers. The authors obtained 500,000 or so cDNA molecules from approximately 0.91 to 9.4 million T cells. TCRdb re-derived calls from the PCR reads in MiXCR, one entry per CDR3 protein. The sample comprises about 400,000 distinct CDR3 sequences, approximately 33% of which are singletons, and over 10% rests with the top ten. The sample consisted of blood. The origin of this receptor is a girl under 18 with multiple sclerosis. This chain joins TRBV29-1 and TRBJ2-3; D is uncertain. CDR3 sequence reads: CSVDRAASTDTQYF. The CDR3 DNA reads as TGCAGCGTTGATCGGGCGGCCAGCACAGATACGCAGTATTTT.